The present T cell receptor beta chain was sequenced within a study of Ad26.COV2.S vaccination and SARS-CoV-2 variants. Some clones are missing from TCRdb's copy, which holds only in-frame ones; the method was immunoSEQ multiplex PCR. Of almost 400,000 clones detected, 89% appear once; the ten largest clones hold about 1.9%. The V segment lost 8 bases and the J segment 9 bases; nucleotides outside the gene matches: 9. The CDR3 consists of 14 residues. Germline CDR1 is MGHRA and CDR2 is YSYEKL. Study observations and caveats: Non-spike TCR breadth was similar in vaccine and placebo recipients.

With respect to this clone: Its target is unknown.

Specified treatment: about 20 received Ad26.COV2.S at low or high dose, single or two shots; roughly 5 received placebo; per-sample allocation not given. Material that was analyzed had been drawn on day 63 after the first vaccine or placebo injection. V and J are TRBV4-1 and TRBJ2-1; 11 nucleotides agree with TRBD2. The source material was peripheral blood, sampled in a trial of Ad26.COV2.S vaccine versus placebo. This sequence originates from a person between 18 and 60 years old who received the Ad26.COV2.S COVID-19 vaccine or a placebo. The CDR3 loop is CASRLAGGPSEQFF. Here the CDR3 DNA reads TGCGCCAGCCGTCTAGCGGGAGGCCCTAGTGAGCAGTTCTTC.